This T cell receptor (beta chain) was recorded in a study of cytomegalovirus exposure and HLA in healthy donors. The CDR3 runs to 14 residues. From germline, CDR1 is SGHAT and CDR2 FQNNGV. Trimming cost V 5 bases and J 1 base, with 11 bases left between them. Both 60 Vbeta primers and 13 Jbeta primers went into the PCR. Profiled with immunoSEQ multiplex PCR; TCRdb holds only in-frame clones, not every one. This sample has some 180,000 clones; more than 65% occur once, and the top ten carry roughly 2.5%. Points from the study as a whole: Associated with HLA alleles at 0.05 false discovery rate in a later analysis were over 15,000 TCR beta sequences. Most subjects had HLA-A and HLA-B alleles reportedly predicted accurately by TCR beta sequences. Researchers reported in a later analysis that a missense DCLRE1C variant was tied to TCR beta V- and J-gene trimming. Earlier analysis yielded a pattern in which most TCR beta V segments were productive about 90% or about 30% of the time.

Points on this clone: Its antigen remains unknown.

The TCR comes from a woman between 25 and 40 years old in good health and CMV-seropositive. The chain uses TRBV11-2 and TRBJ1-1; weak D call: TRBD1 (6 bases). The specimen sequenced was PBMCs. DNA of the CDR3: TGTGCCAGCAGCCCGGACAGAGGGAACACTGAAGCTTTCTTT. This gives the protein CASSPDRGNTEAFF.